A selection of T cell receptor beta chains follows, all from one sample in a study of CD8+ T cells in alopecia areata. Repertoires were generated with immunoSEQ multiplex PCR, while TCRdb's copy carries only in-frame clones and drops some. Of some 160,000 clones listed, about three fifths are singletons. Material for sequencing was CD8+ T cells sorted from blood. Every receptor here comes from a human donor in good health. CDR3s include the opening cysteine and the closing phenylalanine or tryptophan. A D gene is named only where the DNA matches it firmly. Not every row has a clone size; where given, it reads once, few, many or a size class.

.,TRBV6-5,TRBJ2-2,.,TGTGCCAGCAGTTTGACGCCGAACACCGGGGAGCTGTTTTTT,CASSLTPNTGELFF
.,TRBV11-2,TRBJ2-7,.,TGTGCCAGCAGCTTGGGCAGTAGGTCCCACGAGCAGTACTTC,CASSLGSRSHEQYF
.,TRBV2,TRBJ2-1,.,TGTGCCAGCACCGGGAATGAGCAGTTCTTC,CASTGNEQFF
TRBD1,TRBV29-1,TRBJ2-7,once,TGCAGCGCCCGGGACAGCTACGAGCAGTACTTC,CSARDSYEQYF
TRBD1,TRBV4-1,TRBJ2-7,.,TGCGCCAGCAGCCCCGGTGGGGGACAGGGGTCCTACGAGCAGTACTTC,CASSPGGGQGSYEQYF
.,TRBV5-6,TRBJ1-1,.,TGTGCCAGCAGCTTCGGAATTGGCGCGGGCACTGAAGCTTTCTTT,CASSFGIGAGTEAFF
.,TRBV6-6,TRBJ2-1,few,TGTGCCAGCAGTTACTCGACCAATGAGCAGTTCTTC,CASSYSTNEQFF
.,TRBV5-6,TRBJ2-6,.,TGTGCCAGCAGCCCGGACACCGTAAACTCTGGGGCCAACGTCCTGACTTTC,CASSPDTVNSGANVLTF
.,TRBV30,TRBJ2-2,.,TGTGCCTTTAGTGGCTCAAGAGAGCTGTTTTTT,CAFSGSRELFF
.,TRBV5-5,TRBJ2-1,.,TGTGCCAGCAGTCCTGTGGGCAATGAGCAGTTCTTC,CASSPVGNEQFF
.,TRBV5-1,TRBJ2-1,.,TGCGCCAGCAGCTTGGACGTTGCTTGGGGTGGGCGGGATTACCCGTACAATGAGCAGTTCTTC,CASSLDVAWGGRDYPYNEQFF
.,TRBV29-1,TRBJ1-2,.,TGCAGCGTTGAGGCCAGGAACTATGGCTACACCTTC,CSVEARNYGYTF
.,TRBV29-1,TRBJ2-7,few,TGCAGCGTTAATGGCGGGCCAGCCTACGAGCAGTACTTC,CSVNGGPAYEQYF